This T cell receptor beta chain was captured by sequencing in a study of early T cells in non-severe SARS-CoV-2 infection. Study context: The authors sequenced bulk RNA from unsorted whole blood, leaving chains unpaired.

Study-level results: In VDJdb matching, anti-spike CD8 responses were favored while private and CD4 specificities went missing.

After removal of 8 bases from V and 3 bases from J, the junction contained 2 bases not matched to a gene. The CDR3 has 13 residues. Researchers tagged individual cDNA molecules with unique molecular identifiers. TCRdb recomputed calls from the 5' RACE reads with MiXCR, one row per CDR3 protein. The table records more than 45,000 distinct CDR3 sequences, 5.6% of them present only once. This clonotype was counted many times. Its antigen remains unidentified. The chain couples TRBV12-3 or TRBV12-4 to TRBJ2-3; TRBD1 agrees at 10 bases. The TCR sequence derives from an adult who was a healthcare worker with PCR-confirmed SARS-CoV-2 infection or an uninfected control (not recorded which). The material sequenced was whole blood. The CDR3 DNA is TGTGCCAGCTGGACAGGGGGAACAGATACGCAGTATTTT. Protein: CASWTGGTDTQYF.